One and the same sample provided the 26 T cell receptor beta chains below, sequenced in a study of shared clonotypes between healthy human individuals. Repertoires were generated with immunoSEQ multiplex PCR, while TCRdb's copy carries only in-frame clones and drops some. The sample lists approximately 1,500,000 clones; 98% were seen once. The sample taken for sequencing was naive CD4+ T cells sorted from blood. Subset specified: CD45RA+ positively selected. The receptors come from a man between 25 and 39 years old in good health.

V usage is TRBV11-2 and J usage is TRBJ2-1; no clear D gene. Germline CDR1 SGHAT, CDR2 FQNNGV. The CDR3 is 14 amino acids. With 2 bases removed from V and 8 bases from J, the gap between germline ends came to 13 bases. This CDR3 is CASSLNRGPHEQFF. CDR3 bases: TGTGCCAGCAGCTTAAATCGAGGTCCCCATGAGCAGTTCTTC.

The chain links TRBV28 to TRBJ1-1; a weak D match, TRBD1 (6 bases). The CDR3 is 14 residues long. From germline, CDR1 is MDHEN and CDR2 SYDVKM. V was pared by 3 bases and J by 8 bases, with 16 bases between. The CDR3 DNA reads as TGTGCCAGCAGTTTCCGGGGGCCGCGGGTGGAAGCTTTCTTT. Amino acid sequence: CASSFRGPRVEAFF.

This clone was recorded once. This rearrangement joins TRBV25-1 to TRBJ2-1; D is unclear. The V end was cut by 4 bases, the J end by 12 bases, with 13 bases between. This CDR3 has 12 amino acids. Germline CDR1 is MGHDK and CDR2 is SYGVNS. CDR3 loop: CASSGGPGRQFF. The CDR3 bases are TGTGCCAGCAGTGGCGGCCCAGGAAGGCAGTTCTTC.

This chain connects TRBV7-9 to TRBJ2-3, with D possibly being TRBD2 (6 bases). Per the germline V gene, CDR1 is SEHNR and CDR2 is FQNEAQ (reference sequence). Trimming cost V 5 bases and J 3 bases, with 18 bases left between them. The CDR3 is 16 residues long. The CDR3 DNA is TGTGCCAGCAGCCGTCCCAGCGGAGGGGTTACAGATACGCAGTATTTT. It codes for CASSRPSGGVTDTQYF. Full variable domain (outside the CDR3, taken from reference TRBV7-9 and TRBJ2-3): DTGVSQNPRHKITKRGQNVTFRCDPISEHNRLYWYRQTLGQGPEFLTYFQNEAQLEKSRLLSDRFSAERPKGSFSTLEIQRTEQGDSAMYLCASSRPSGGVTDTQYFGPGTRLTVL.

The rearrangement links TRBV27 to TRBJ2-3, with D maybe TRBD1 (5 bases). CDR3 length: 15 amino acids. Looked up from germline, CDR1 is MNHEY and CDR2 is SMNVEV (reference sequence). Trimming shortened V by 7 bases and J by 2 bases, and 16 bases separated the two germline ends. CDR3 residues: CASTPGPFFTDTQYF. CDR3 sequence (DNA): TGTGCCAGCACCCCAGGGCCTTTCTTCACAGATACGCAGTATTTT.

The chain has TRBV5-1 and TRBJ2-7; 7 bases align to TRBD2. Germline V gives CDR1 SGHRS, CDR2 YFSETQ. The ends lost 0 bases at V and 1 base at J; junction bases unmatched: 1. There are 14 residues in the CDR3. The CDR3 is CASSLEGGSYEQYF. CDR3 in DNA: TGCGCCAGCAGCTTGGAGGGAGGGTCCTACGAGCAGTACTTC.

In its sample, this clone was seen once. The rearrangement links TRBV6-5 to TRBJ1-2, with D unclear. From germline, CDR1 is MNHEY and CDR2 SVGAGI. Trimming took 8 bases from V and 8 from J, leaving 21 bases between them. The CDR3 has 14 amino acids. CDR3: CASWDRPNLDGYTF. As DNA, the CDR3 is TGTGCCAGCTGGGATCGGCCCAATCTAGACGGCTACACCTTC.

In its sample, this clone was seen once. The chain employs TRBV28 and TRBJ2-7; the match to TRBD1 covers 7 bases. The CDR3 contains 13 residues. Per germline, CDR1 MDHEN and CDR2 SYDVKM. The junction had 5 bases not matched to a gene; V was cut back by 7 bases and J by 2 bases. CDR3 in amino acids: CASMPGQPYEQYF. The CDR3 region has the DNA TGTGCCAGCATGCCGGGACAGCCCTACGAGCAGTACTTC. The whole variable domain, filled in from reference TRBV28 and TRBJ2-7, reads DVKVTQSSRYLVKRTGEKVFLECVQDMDHENMFWYRQDPGLGLRLIYFSYDVKMKEKGDIPEGYSVSREKKERFSLILESASTNQTSMYLCASMPGQPYEQYFGPGTRLTVT.

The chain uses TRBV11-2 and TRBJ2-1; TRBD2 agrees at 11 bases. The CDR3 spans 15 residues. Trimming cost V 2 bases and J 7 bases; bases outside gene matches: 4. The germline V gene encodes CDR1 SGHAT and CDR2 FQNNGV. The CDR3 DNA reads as TGTGCCAGCAGCTTAACTAGCGGGAGATGGAATGAGCAGTTCTTC. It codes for CASSLTSGRWNEQFF.

CDR3 in DNA: TGTGCCAGCAGTTACTCGGCACAATCCTACGAGCAGTACTTC. It translates to CASSYSAQSYEQYF. The chain recombines TRBV6-5 with TRBJ2-7; D is undetermined. The CDR3 runs 14 residues. Germline lookup yields CDR1 MNHEY and CDR2 SVGAGI. Deletions cut 0 bases from V and 1 base from J, with 7 bases between.

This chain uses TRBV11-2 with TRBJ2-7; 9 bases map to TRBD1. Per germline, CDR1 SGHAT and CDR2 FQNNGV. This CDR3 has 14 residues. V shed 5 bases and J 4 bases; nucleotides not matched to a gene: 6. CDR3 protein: CASSPYRGQYEQYF. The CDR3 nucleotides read TGTGCCAGCAGCCCCTACAGGGGGCAGTACGAGCAGTACTTC.

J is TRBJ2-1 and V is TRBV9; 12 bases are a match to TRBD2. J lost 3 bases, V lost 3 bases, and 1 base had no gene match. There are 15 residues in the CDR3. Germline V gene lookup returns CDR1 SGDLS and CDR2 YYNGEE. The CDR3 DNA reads TGTGCCAGCAGCGGACTAGCGGGAGACTACAATGAGCAGTTCTTC. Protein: CASSGLAGDYNEQFF.

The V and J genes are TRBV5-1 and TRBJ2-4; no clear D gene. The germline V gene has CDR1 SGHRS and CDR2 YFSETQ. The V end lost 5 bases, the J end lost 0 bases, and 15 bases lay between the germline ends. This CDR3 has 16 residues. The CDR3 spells CASSQTGTRAKNIQYF. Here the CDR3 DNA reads TGCGCCAGCAGTCAGACGGGTACAAGAGCCAAAAACATTCAGTACTTC.

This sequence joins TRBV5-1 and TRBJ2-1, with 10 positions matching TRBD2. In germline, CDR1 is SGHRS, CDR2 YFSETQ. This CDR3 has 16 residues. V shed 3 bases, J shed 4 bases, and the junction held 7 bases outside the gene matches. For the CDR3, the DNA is TGCGCCAGCAGCTCGATCCTTAGCGGGAGGTACAATGAGCAGTTCTTC. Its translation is CASSSILSGRYNEQFF.

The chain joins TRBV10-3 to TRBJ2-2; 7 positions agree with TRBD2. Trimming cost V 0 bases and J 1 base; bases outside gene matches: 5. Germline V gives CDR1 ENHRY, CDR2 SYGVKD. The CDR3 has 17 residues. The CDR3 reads CAISESWGLMNTGELFF. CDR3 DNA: TGTGCCATCAGTGAGTCCTGGGGACTAATGAACACCGGGGAGCTGTTTTTT.

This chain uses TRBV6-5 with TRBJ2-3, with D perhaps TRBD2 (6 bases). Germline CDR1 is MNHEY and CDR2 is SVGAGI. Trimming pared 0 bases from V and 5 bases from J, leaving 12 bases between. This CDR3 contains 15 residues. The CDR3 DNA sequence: TGTGCCAGCAGTTACTCGGGGATCGGGGGAGATACGCAGTATTTT. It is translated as CASSYSGIGGDTQYF.

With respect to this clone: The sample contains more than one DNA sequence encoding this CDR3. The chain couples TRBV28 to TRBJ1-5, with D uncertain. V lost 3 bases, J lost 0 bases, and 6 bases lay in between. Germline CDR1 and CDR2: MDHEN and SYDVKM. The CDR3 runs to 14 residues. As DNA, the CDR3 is TGTGCCAGCAGTTTGGATAATAGCAATCAGCCCCAGCATTTT. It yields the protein CASSLDNSNQPQHF.

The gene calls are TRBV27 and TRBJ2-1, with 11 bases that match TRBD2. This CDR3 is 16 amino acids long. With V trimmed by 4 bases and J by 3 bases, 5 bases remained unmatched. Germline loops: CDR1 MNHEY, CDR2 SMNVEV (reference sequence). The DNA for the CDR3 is TGTGCCAGCAGTTCCTCAACTAGCGGGAGCTACAATGAGCAGTTCTTC. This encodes CASSSSTSGSYNEQFF.

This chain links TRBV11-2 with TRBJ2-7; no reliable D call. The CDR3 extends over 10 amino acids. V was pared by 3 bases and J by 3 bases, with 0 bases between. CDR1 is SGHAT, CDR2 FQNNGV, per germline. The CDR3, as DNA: TGTGCCAGCAGCTTCTACGAGCAGTACTTC. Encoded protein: CASSFYEQYF.

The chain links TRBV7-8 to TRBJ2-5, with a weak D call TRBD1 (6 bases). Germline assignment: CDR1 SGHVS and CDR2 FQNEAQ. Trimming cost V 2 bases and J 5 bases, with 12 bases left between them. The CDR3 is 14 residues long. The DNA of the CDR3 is TGTGCCAGCAGCTTAATGTCTACAGGGGAGACCCAGTACTTC. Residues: CASSLMSTGETQYF.

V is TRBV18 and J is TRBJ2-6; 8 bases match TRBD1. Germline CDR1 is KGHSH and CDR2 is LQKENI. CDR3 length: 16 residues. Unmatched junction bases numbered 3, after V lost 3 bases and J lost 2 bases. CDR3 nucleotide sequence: TGTGCCAGCTCACCCTCAGGGGGCACTGGGGCCAACGTCCTGACTTTC. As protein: CASSPSGGTGANVLTF. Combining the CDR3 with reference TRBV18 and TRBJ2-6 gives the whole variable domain NAGVMQNPRHLVRRRGQEARLRCSPMKGHSHVYWYRQLPEEGLKFMVYLQKENIIDESGMPKERFSAEFPKEGPSILRIQQVVRGDSAAYFCASSPSGGTGANVLTFGAGSRLTVL.

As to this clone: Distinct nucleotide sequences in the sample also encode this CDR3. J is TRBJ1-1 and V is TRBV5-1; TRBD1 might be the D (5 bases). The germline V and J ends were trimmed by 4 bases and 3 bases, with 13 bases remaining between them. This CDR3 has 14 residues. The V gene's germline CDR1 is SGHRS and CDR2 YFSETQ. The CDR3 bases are TGCGCCAGCAGCAGCCAGGGCGGGGACACTGAAGCTTTCTTT. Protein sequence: CASSSQGGDTEAFF.

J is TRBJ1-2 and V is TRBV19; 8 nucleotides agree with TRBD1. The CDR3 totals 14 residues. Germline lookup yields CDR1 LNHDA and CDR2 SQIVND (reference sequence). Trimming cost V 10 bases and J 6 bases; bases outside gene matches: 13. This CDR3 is CATRQGSVFDGYTF. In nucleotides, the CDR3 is TGTGCCACCCGACAGGGGTCCGTATTTGATGGCTACACCTTC.

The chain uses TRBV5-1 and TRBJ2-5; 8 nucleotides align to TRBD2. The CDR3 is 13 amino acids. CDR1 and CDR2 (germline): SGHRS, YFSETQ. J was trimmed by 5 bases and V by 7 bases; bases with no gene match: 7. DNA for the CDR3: TGCGCCAGCCATCACCTAGCGGGTGAGACCCAGTACTTC. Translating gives CASHHLAGETQYF.

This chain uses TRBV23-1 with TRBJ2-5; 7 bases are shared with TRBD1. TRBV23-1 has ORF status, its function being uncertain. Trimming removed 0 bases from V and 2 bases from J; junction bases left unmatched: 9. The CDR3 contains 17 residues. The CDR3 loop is CASSQSRQGCGQETQYF. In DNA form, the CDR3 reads TGCGCCAGCAGTCAATCCCGACAGGGTTGTGGACAAGAGACCCAGTACTTC.

The CDR3 is CASSPLTTSGYNEQFF. CDR3 in DNA: TGTGCCAGCAGTCCCCTAACGACTAGCGGTTACAATGAGCAGTTCTTC. The chain uses TRBV28 and TRBJ2-1, with 9 nucleotides matching TRBD2. Trimming cost V 5 bases and J 4 bases; bases outside gene matches: 9. From germline, CDR1 is MDHEN and CDR2 SYDVKM. This CDR3 has 16 amino acids.